These T cell receptor beta chains were read from a single sample in a study of CD8+ T cells in alopecia areata. TCRdb keeps only in-frame clones here, not all; method: immunoSEQ multiplex PCR. Among roughly 100,000 clones listed, about 40% were seen once. Sequenced material: CD8+ T cells sorted from blood, taken at week 24, from a patient treated with tofacitinib. All receptors derive from a human donor with alopecia areata. Each CDR3 is given with its conserved first and last residue. D genes are given only for firm matches. Only some rows state a clone size, as once, few, many or a class for expanded clones.

abundance	d_gene	v_gene	j_gene	CDR3nt	CDR3aa
NA	TRBD2	TRBV19	TRBJ2-7	TGTGCCAGTAGTATATACTACACCGGGGGGAGCGAGCAGTACTTC	CASSIYYTGGSEQYF
NA	NA	TRBV25-1	TRBJ1-1	TGTGCCAGCAGTGAATTGGGGGGAGACACTGAAGCTTTCTTT	CASSELGGDTEAFF
NA	NA	TRBV2	TRBJ2-1	TGTGCCAGCAGCCCAGGGCCACCTGGGGAATACAATGAGCGGTTCTTC	CASSPGPPGEYNERFF
NA	TRBD1	TRBV28	TRBJ2-3	TGTGCCAGCAGTTCTGGACAGGGGATCACAGATACGCAGTATTTT	CASSSGQGITDTQYF
NA	NA	TRBV6-5	TRBJ2-3	TGTGCCAGCAGGGAAGCGCTGAGCACAGATACGCAGTATTTT	CASREALSTDTQYF
NA	NA	TRBV5-1	TRBJ2-5	TGCGCCAGCAGTTCGTACGTACCCGGGGAGACCCAGTACTTC	CASSSYVPGETQYF
few	TRBD1	TRBV13	TRBJ2-7	TGTGCCAGCAGCTGGGGACAGGACAGCTCCTACGAGCAGTACTTC	CASSWGQDSSYEQYF
NA	NA	TRBV29-1	TRBJ2-2	TGCAGCGGGGAGGCTACCGGGGAGCTGTTTTTT	CSGEATGELFF
NA	NA	TRBV7-2	TRBJ2-7	TGTGCCAGCAGCCCAGGGACCAGAGGGGGGTACGAGCAGTACTTC	CASSPGTRGGYEQYF
few	TRBD1	TRBV29-1	TRBJ2-1	TGCAGCGTTGCATGGGGACAGGGGCCTTATGAGCAGTTCTTC	CSVAWGQGPYEQFF
NA	NA	TRBV6-5	TRBJ2-7	TGTGCCAGCAGTCCCAGACAGGGACTCGAGCAGTACTTC	CASSPRQGLEQYF
NA	NA	TRBV5-5	TRBJ1-5	TGTGCCAGCAGCTTGGGTAATCAGCCCCAGCATTTT	CASSLGNQPQHF
NA	NA	TRBV5-1	TRBJ1-2	TGCGCCAGCAGCCCTATCCCGACAGGAGCTAACTATGGCTACACCTTC	CASSPIPTGANYGYTF
NA	NA	TRBV29-1	TRBJ2-2	TGCAGCGTTGATGAAGGGAGCTCGAGCACCGGGGAGCTGTTTTTT	CSVDEGSSSTGELFF
once	NA	TRBV4-1	TRBJ2-7	TGCGCCAGCAGCCCAGACGTACCGAGGGAGCAGTACTTC	CASSPDVPREQYF
NA	NA	TRBV30	TRBJ2-7	TGTGCCTGGAGTGTACAAGGGAGCTCCTACGAGCAGTACTTC	CAWSVQGSSYEQYF
NA	TRBD2	TRBV10-3	TRBJ2-7	TGTGCCGTCCAAGGACTAGCGGGATCTGGAGAGCAGTACTTC	CAVQGLAGSGEQYF
few	NA	TRBV2	TRBJ1-2	TGTGCCAGGTCTTACACACCAGGGACGGAGCATCGTGGCTACACCTTC	CARSYTPGTEHRGYTF
few	TRBD2	TRBV29-1	TRBJ2-7	TGCAGCGTTGCGGGGGGGACAAACGAGCAGTACTTC	CSVAGGTNEQYF
few	NA	TRBV5-1	TRBJ2-1	TGCGCCAGCAGCTTGGGCGAGGAGCAGTTCTTC	CASSLGEEQFF
NA	NA	TRBV7-8	TRBJ2-1	TGTGCCAGCAGCCCCTGGGGAGGTTCCTACAATGAGCAGTTCTTC	CASSPWGGSYNEQFF
NA	NA	TRBV30	TRBJ2-7	TGTGCCTGGAGTGTATCGGCGGGGAGCTCCTACGAGCAGTACTTC	CAWSVSAGSSYEQYF
few	TRBD2	TRBV29-1	TRBJ2-1	TGCAGCGTCGAGGAGGGACTAGCGGGATATCAGCAGTTCTTC	CSVEEGLAGYQQFF
NA	TRBD2	TRBV7-9	TRBJ2-5	TGTGCCAGCAGCGCGACTAGCGGGTTTCAAGAGACCCAGTACTTC	CASSATSGFQETQYF
few	TRBD2	TRBV29-1	TRBJ2-7	TGCAGCGTGCGGGCTAGCGGGGGGTCCTACGAGCAGTACTTC	CSVRASGGSYEQYF
NA	NA	TRBV4-3	TRBJ1-2	TGCGCCAGCAGTCAGACGGGGCTTGGGGCTGAAGGCTACACCTTC	CASSQTGLGAEGYTF
once	NA	TRBV30	TRBJ2-5	TGTGCCTGTTGGGGGGCAGGACACCACCAAGAGACCCAGTACTTC	CACWGAGHHQETQYF
NA	NA	TRBV29-1	TRBJ2-1	TGCAGCGTTGCGGGGGTGAGCTCCTACAATGAGCAGTTCTTC	CSVAGVSSYNEQFF
few	TRBD2	TRBV5-1	TRBJ2-1	TGCGCCAGCAGCCCATCAGGGGCTAGCGGGGGCTACAATGAGCAGTTCTTC	CASSPSGASGGYNEQFF
few	TRBD2	TRBV28	TRBJ2-7	TGTGCCAGCAGTTTAGCTCGGGGACTAGCGGAATACGAGCAGTACTTC	CASSLARGLAEYEQYF
NA	NA	TRBV11-2	TRBJ2-7	TGTGCCAGCAGCTGGGTGGAGGGCCCGGCCTACGAGCAGTACTTC	CASSWVEGPAYEQYF
once	NA	TRBV28	TRBJ1-1	TGTGCCAGCAGTTTATCCGACTCGTACACTGAAGCTTTCTTT	CASSLSDSYTEAFF
few	NA	TRBV7-9	TRBJ2-5	TGTGCCAGCAGCTTGGAGCCCAGCGAGACCCAGTACTTC	CASSLEPSETQYF
NA	TRBD2	TRBV7-9	TRBJ2-1	TGTGCCAGCAGCCCAAGGACTAGCGGGAGCAACAATGAGCAGTTCTTC	CASSPRTSGSNNEQFF
NA	NA	TRBV7-6	TRBJ1-1	TGTGCCAGCAGCGACACTAGTCCCACTGAAGCTTTCTTT	CASSDTSPTEAFF
NA	NA	TRBV29-1	TRBJ1-2	TGCAGCGTTGTGTCGGCAGGGCCCAACTATGGCTACACCTTC	CSVVSAGPNYGYTF
NA	TRBD1	TRBV7-6	TRBJ2-7	TGTGCCAGCAGCCCTGGGACAGGAGACTACGAGCAGTACTTC	CASSPGTGDYEQYF
NA	TRBD2	TRBV7-3	TRBJ2-1	TGTGCCAGCAGCGCGGGAGGGGCCCCCTACAATGAGCAGTTCTTC	CASSAGGAPYNEQFF
NA	TRBD1	TRBV27	TRBJ2-1	TGTGCCAGCAGTTTATCCCCCCCAACAGGGGCCTACAATGAGCAGTTCTTC	CASSLSPPTGAYNEQFF
few	NA	TRBV2	TRBJ2-5	TGTGCCAGCAGTGAAAGACATGGGGAGACCCAGTACTTC	CASSERHGETQYF
NA	TRBD1	TRBV15	TRBJ1-1	TGTGCCACCAGCAGTGTGCCTGACAGGACAGGGAACACTGAAGCTTTCTTT	CATSSVPDRTGNTEAFF
few	NA	TRBV6-5	TRBJ2-7	TGTGCCTCAGGGGATGTCGGGGGAGGTTCCTACGAGCAGTACTTC	CASGDVGGGSYEQYF
NA	NA	TRBV12-2	TRBJ2-5	TGTGCAAGTCGCTTAGATAGGTCGCCGATACAAGAGACCCAGTACTTC	CASRLDRSPIQETQYF
NA	NA	TRBV29-1	TRBJ2-2	TGCAGCCTTGAGGGCAGGGGAAGTAGCGGGGAGCTGTTTTTT	CSLEGRGSSGELFF
NA	NA	TRBV27	TRBJ1-5	TGTGCCAGCAGTATCAGGGTAGGTCAGCCCCAGCATTTT	CASSIRVGQPQHF
NA	NA	TRBV7-2	TRBJ1-2	TGTGCCAGCAGCTACAAACAGGGAGCGGACTACACCTTC	CASSYKQGADYTF
NA	TRBD2	TRBV28	TRBJ2-5	TGTGCCAGCAGTTTTGGGTTAGCGGGAAGTGTCGGGCAAGAGACCCAGTACTTC	CASSFGLAGSVGQETQYF
NA	TRBD2	TRBV27	TRBJ2-1	TGTGCCAGCAGTATTACTAGCGTCTACAATGAGCAGTTCTTC	CASSITSVYNEQFF
NA	NA	TRBV29-1	TRBJ2-1	TGCAGCGTTGAAAAAGGGAAGCTAGCAAGCTCCTACAATGAGCAGTTCTTC	CSVEKGKLASSYNEQFF
few	TRBD1	TRBV7-2	TRBJ2-7	TGTGCCAGCAGCCTGGGACAGGGGACCTACGAGCAGTACTTC	CASSLGQGTYEQYF
NA	TRBD2	TRBV4-1	TRBJ2-7	TGCGCCAGCAGCCAAGATTCGGTGACTAGCCTCCGGGAGCAGTACTTC	CASSQDSVTSLREQYF
NA	NA	TRBV27	TRBJ1-5	TGTGCCAGCAGCCTCGTGAGTAATCAGCCCCAGCATTTT	CASSLVSNQPQHF
NA	NA	TRBV21-1	TRBJ2-1	TGTGCCAGCAGCCTGCCGGGACCCCCGGGGGAGCAGTTCTTC	CASSLPGPPGEQFF